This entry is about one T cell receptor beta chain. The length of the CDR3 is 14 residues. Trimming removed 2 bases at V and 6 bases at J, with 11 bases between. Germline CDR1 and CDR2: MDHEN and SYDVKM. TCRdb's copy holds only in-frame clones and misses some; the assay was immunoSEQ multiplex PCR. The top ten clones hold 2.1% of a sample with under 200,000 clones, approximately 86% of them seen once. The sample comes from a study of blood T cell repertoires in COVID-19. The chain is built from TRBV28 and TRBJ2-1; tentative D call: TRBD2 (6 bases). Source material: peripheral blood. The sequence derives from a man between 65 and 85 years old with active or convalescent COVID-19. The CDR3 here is CASSLGGVSNEQFF. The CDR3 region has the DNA TGTGCCAGCAGTTTAGGAGGGGTGTCCAATGAGCAGTTCTTC.